This is a list of T cell receptor beta chains from one sample in a study of T cell responses to AZD1222 COVID-19 vaccine. Using immunoSEQ multiplex PCR, the repertoire was profiled, and TCRdb retains in-frame clones only, with some absent. The repertoire holds 91,000 or so clones, approximately 90% seen once, with roughly 3% in the top ten. The sequences come from peripheral blood, collected 28 days after the second AZD1222 dose. The origin of the receptors is an adult who received the AZD1222 COVID-19 vaccine. The CDR3 runs from the conserved cysteine through the conserved F or W. A D gene is named only where the DNA matches it firmly. The size entry is marked missing in some rows and otherwise reads once, few, many or a size class.

V: TRBV5-5; D: -; size: -; J: TRBJ1-2; DNA: TGTGCCAGCAGCTTGATCCAGGGAAGCGGCTACACCTTC; CDR3: CASSLIQGSGYTF
V: TRBV4-2; D: -; size: -; J: TRBJ1-3; DNA: TGTGCCAGCAGCCACGTAGATTTCACTGGAAACACCATATATTTT; CDR3: CASSHVDFTGNTIYF
V: TRBV7-7; D: TRBD1; size: -; J: TRBJ1-2; DNA: TGTGCCAGCAGCCCAATAGGACAGGGCTACTATGGCTACACCTTC; CDR3: CASSPIGQGYYGYTF
V: TRBV10-3; D: TRBD1; size: -; J: TRBJ1-1; DNA: TGTGCCATCAGTACCTCCGGGACAGATCTCGGGACTGAAGCTTTCTTT; CDR3: CAISTSGTDLGTEAFF
V: TRBV7-2; D: -; size: -; J: TRBJ1-2; DNA: TGTGCCAGCAGCTTAGTGAATGGGGAGACCTATGGCTACACCTTC; CDR3: CASSLVNGETYGYTF
V: TRBV2; D: -; size: -; J: TRBJ2-7; DNA: TGTGCCAGCAGTGAAGTGAGGACAGCTTCCTACGAGCAGTACTTC; CDR3: CASSEVRTASYEQYF
V: TRBV29-1; D: -; size: once; J: TRBJ2-1; DNA: TGCAGCGTGGCAGGGTTCAATGAGCAGTTCTTC; CDR3: CSVAGFNEQFF
V: TRBV23-1; D: -; size: once; J: TRBJ2-5; DNA: TGCGCCAGCAGTCAATCAGACAGGCCTTGGCAAGAGACCCAGTACTTC; CDR3: CASSQSDRPWQETQYF
V: TRBV6-5; D: TRBD1; size: -; J: TRBJ1-1; DNA: TGTGCCAGCAGAACACCAGGGGGGTCAGGTGAAGCTTTCTTT; CDR3: CASRTPGGSGEAFF
V: TRBV24-1; D: TRBD1; size: -; J: TRBJ2-2; DNA: TGTGCCACCAGTGAGACAGGGGGGGGCACCGGGGAGCTGTTTTTT; CDR3: CATSETGGGTGELFF
V: TRBV3-1/TRBV3-2; D: -; size: -; J: TRBJ1-1; DNA: TGTGCCAGCAGCCCTCTCGAGAGAGGTGAAGCTTTCTTT; CDR3: CASSPLERGEAFF
V: TRBV19; D: -; size: -; J: TRBJ2-1; DNA: TGTGCCAGTAGTTGGGGAGTTACCTACAATGAGCAGTTCTTC; CDR3: CASSWGVTYNEQFF
V: TRBV18; D: -; size: -; J: TRBJ1-1; DNA: TGTGCCAGCTCACCACCTTCGTCGAGGAAGGGCTGGACTTTCTTT; CDR3: CASSPPSSRKGWTFF
V: TRBV7-8; D: -; size: -; J: TRBJ2-7; DNA: TGTGCCAGCAGCCCTATGGCGGGGCCCTCCTACGAGCAGTACTTC; CDR3: CASSPMAGPSYEQYF
V: TRBV6-2/TRBV6-3; D: TRBD1; size: -; J: TRBJ1-1; DNA: TGTGCCAGCAGCCCTCCCGACAGGGGGCGAGCTTTCTTT; CDR3: CASSPPDRGRAFF
V: TRBV14; D: TRBD1; size: -; J: TRBJ1-5; DNA: TGTGCCAGCAGCCCGCCCCTCCGGGACAGGAATAGCAATCAGCCCCAGCATTTT; CDR3: CASSPPLRDRNSNQPQHF
V: TRBV20-1; D: -; size: once; J: TRBJ1-1; DNA: TGCAGTGCTAGTGGGCAACCTGAAGCTTTCTTT; CDR3: CSASGQPEAFF
V: TRBV6-5; D: -; size: -; J: TRBJ1-4; DNA: TGTGCCAGCAGTTACAGGGGGTTAGCAACTAATGAAAAACTGTTTTTT; CDR3: CASSYRGLATNEKLFF
V: TRBV2; D: TRBD1; size: -; J: TRBJ1-2; DNA: TGTGCCAGCAGTGAAATGCGTAGGGACAGGGATGACTATGGCTACACCTTC; CDR3: CASSEMRRDRDDYGYTF
V: TRBV2; D: TRBD2; size: -; J: TRBJ2-5; DNA: TGTGCCAGCAGTGAGGTGGCGGGGGGCCAAGAGACCCAGTACTTC; CDR3: CASSEVAGGQETQYF
V: TRBV27; D: TRBD1; size: -; J: TRBJ1-5; DNA: TGTGCCAGCAGTTTATCGCGGGACAGGGGAAGCAATCAGCCCCAGCATTTT; CDR3: CASSLSRDRGSNQPQHF
V: TRBV6-5; D: TRBD1; size: -; J: TRBJ2-3; DNA: TGTGCCAGCAGTTGGCGGGACAGGGGGCAAGATACGCAGTATTTT; CDR3: CASSWRDRGQDTQYF
V: TRBV2; D: TRBD2; size: -; J: TRBJ2-5; DNA: TGTGCCAGCACCGTCCAGGGACTAGCGCAAGAGACCCAGTACTTC; CDR3: CASTVQGLAQETQYF
V: TRBV5-6; D: TRBD2; size: -; J: TRBJ2-1; DNA: TGTGCCAGCAGCTTGATAGCGGGGGTTGACAATGAGCAGTTCTTC; CDR3: CASSLIAGVDNEQFF
V: TRBV5-1; D: -; size: -; J: TRBJ1-1; DNA: TGCGCCAGCAGCTTGTGGCAGAACACTGAAGCTTTCTTT; CDR3: CASSLWQNTEAFF
V: TRBV29-1; D: TRBD1; size: -; J: TRBJ1-2; DNA: TGCAGCGTTGACGACAGGGGAGGCTATGGCTACACCTTC; CDR3: CSVDDRGGYGYTF
V: TRBV27; D: -; size: -; J: TRBJ1-2; DNA: TGTGCCAGCAGTCCAATTAGGGGGGTGAGTGGCTACACCTTC; CDR3: CASSPIRGVSGYTF
V: TRBV3-1/TRBV3-2; D: -; size: -; J: TRBJ2-7; DNA: TGTGCCAGCAGCCAGGGGCGTTACACGTACGAGCAGTACTTC; CDR3: CASSQGRYTYEQYF
V: TRBV15; D: TRBD2; size: -; J: TRBJ2-3; DNA: TGTGCCACCAGCAGCCACCCTAGCGGGGGAGTCACAGATACGCAGTATTTT; CDR3: CATSSHPSGGVTDTQYF
V: TRBV5-8; D: TRBD2; size: once; J: TRBJ2-5; DNA: TGTGCCAGCAGCTCTGGGGGGGGCCAAGAGACCCAGTACTTC; CDR3: CASSSGGGQETQYF
V: TRBV19; D: -; size: once; J: TRBJ1-5; DNA: TGTGCCAGTAGTATAGGAATGGCATACAATCAGCCCCAGCATTTT; CDR3: CASSIGMAYNQPQHF
V: TRBV14; D: -; size: -; J: TRBJ1-6; DNA: TGTGCCAGCAGCAATACAGGGTTTTCACCCCTCCACTTT; CDR3: CASSNTGFSPLHF
V: TRBV11-3; D: -; size: -; J: TRBJ2-1; DNA: TGTGCCAGCAGCTCCGGGGGCTCGGGTGAGCAGTTCTTC; CDR3: CASSSGGSGEQFF
V: TRBV27; D: TRBD1; size: -; J: TRBJ1-4; DNA: TGTGCCAGCAGTTTATCGGCAGGGACAGGGGTGCCCTTGTTGGAAAAACTGTTTTTT; CDR3: CASSLSAGTGVPLLEKLFF
V: TRBV4-2; D: TRBD2; size: -; J: TRBJ2-7; DNA: TGTGCCAGCAGCCAAAAACTAGCGGGGGGGTACGAGCAGTACTTC; CDR3: CASSQKLAGGYEQYF
V: TRBV2; D: TRBD2; size: -; J: TRBJ2-5; DNA: TGTGCCAGCAAGGGAAAAGCGGGGCGCCAAGAGACCCAGTACTTC; CDR3: CASKGKAGRQETQYF
V: TRBV30; D: -; size: -; J: TRBJ1-3; DNA: TGTGCCTGGTGCCGATCCGGGACTCCCGGAAACACCATATATTTT; CDR3: CAWCRSGTPGNTIYF
V: TRBV15; D: -; size: -; J: TRBJ2-7; DNA: TGTGCCACCGGGAGGCGGCAGGGCGCCGACGAGCAGTACTTC; CDR3: CATGRRQGADEQYF
V: TRBV28; D: -; size: -; J: TRBJ2-4; DNA: TGTGCCAGCAGTGACAGTGGTCTAGCCAAAAACATTCAGTACTTC; CDR3: CASSDSGLAKNIQYF
V: TRBV29-1; D: TRBD1; size: -; J: TRBJ2-1; DNA: TGCAGCGTTCGAAGGGGACAGGGGCGCAATGAGCAGTTCTTC; CDR3: CSVRRGQGRNEQFF
V: TRBV15; D: -; size: -; J: TRBJ2-3; DNA: TGTGCCACCAGCAGGACGGGAGATAGCACAGATACGCAGTATTTT; CDR3: CATSRTGDSTDTQYF